This entry features one T cell receptor (beta chain) sequence. Its antigen is undetermined. 60 Vbeta and 13 Jbeta primers were used in PCR. TCRdb's copy holds only in-frame clones and misses some; the assay was immunoSEQ multiplex PCR. The repertoire holds fewer than 250,000 clones, with around 83% as singletons. Per germline, CDR1 SGHNT and CDR2 YYREEE (reference sequence). This CDR3 is 16 amino acids long. J gave up 8 bases and V 3 bases, and 14 bases lay outside the gene matches. This sample is drawn from a study of cytomegalovirus exposure and HLA in healthy donors. The study, taken as a whole, reports: Rarity characterized most TCR sequences, yet some public TCRs appeared in many donors. A later analysis revealed that TCR association rates differed between HLA loci, peaking at DRB1 and bottoming out at HLA-C.

The chain recombines TRBV5-4 with TRBJ1-2; TRBD1 matches at 9 bases. The TCR was taken from a girl aged 10 to 17 in good health and CMV-seronegative. What was sequenced was PBMCs. The CDR3 DNA reads as TGTGCCAGCAGCTGGTTATATGGGACAGGGAAAGAAGGCTACACCTTC. Translated, it gives CASSWLYGTGKEGYTF.